A selection of T cell receptor beta chains follows, all from one sample in a study of blood T cell repertoires in COVID-19. Sequencing used immunoSEQ multiplex PCR; TCRdb keeps in-frame clones, though not all of them. Of 200,000 to 250,000 clones detected, around four fifths appear once; the ten largest clones hold around 18%. Sequenced sample: peripheral blood. The source of these receptors is a woman over 75 with active or convalescent COVID-19. Both conserved end residues are part of each CDR3. The order of the fields is V gene, clone size, D gene, J gene, CDR3 DNA, CDR3 protein. The D gene is left open where the match is weak. The size entry is marked missing in some rows and otherwise reads once, few, many or a size class.

>TRBV6-4|once|TRBD1|TRBJ1-5
TGTGCCAGCACGAAGGGGGCGCAGAGGCAGCCCCAGCATTTT
CASTKGAQRQPQHF
>TRBV19|-|-|TRBJ2-1
TGTGCCAGTAGTATCAGGGGGACCGGGACTTCAAGGGATAATGAGCAGTTCTTC
CASSIRGTGTSRDNEQFF
>TRBV21-1|once|-|TRBJ2-2
TGTGCCAGCAAGTTCGGGACACCGAACACCGGGGAGCTGTTTTTT
CASKFGTPNTGELFF
>TRBV18|once|TRBD1|TRBJ1-1
TGTGCCAGCTCTCCCGGGACAGGCTACACTGAAGCTTTCTTT
CASSPGTGYTEAFF
>TRBV5-4|-|TRBD1|TRBJ1-2
TGTGCCAGCAGCCTTAGACAGGGCTCCTATGGCTACACCTTC
CASSLRQGSYGYTF
>TRBV19|-|-|TRBJ2-3
TGTGCCAGTAGTATAGGAACTAACAGGGCCCTTGGCGATACGCAGTATTTT
CASSIGTNRALGDTQYF
>TRBV18|once|TRBD1|TRBJ1-2
TGTGCCAGCTCACCAATCGGACAGGGTGAAGGCTACACCTTC
CASSPIGQGEGYTF
>TRBV24-1|-|TRBD2|TRBJ2-1
TGTGCCACCAGTGGCATAGCGGGGGGATCCTACAATGAGCAGTTCTTC
CATSGIAGGSYNEQFF
>TRBV18|-|TRBD1|TRBJ1-1
TGTGCCAGCTCACCAAGCCTCGGGACAGGGGGCACTGAAGCTTTCTTT
CASSPSLGTGGTEAFF
>TRBV12-5|-|TRBD1|TRBJ1-1
TGTGCTAGTGGTTCCTCAGCAGGGGACAGGGTGCGTGGCACTGAAGCTTTCTTT
CASGSSAGDRVRGTEAFF
>TRBV7-6|-|TRBD1|TRBJ1-4
TGTGCCAGCAGCTTAGAGACAGGGGAGAATGAAAAACTGTTTTTT
CASSLETGENEKLFF
>TRBV7-2|-|TRBD2|TRBJ2-7
TGTGCCAGCAGCTTAGTAGCGGGGGGCACCTACGAGCAGTACTTC
CASSLVAGGTYEQYF
>TRBV3-1/TRBV3-2|-|TRBD2|TRBJ2-5
TGTGCCAGCAGCCAAGACGCTAGCGGGGGACAGACCCAGTACTTC
CASSQDASGGQTQYF
>TRBV18|-|TRBD1|TRBJ2-1
TGTGCCAGCTCACCACTGGGACAGGGAGCCTACAATGAGCAGTTCTTC
CASSPLGQGAYNEQFF
>TRBV6-2/TRBV6-3|once|TRBD2|TRBJ2-1
TGTGCCAGCAGTTACTCCTGGACTAGCTCCTACAATGAGCAGTTCTTC
CASSYSWTSSYNEQFF
>TRBV6-5|once|-|TRBJ1-1
TGTGCCAGCAGTAGGTCAGGGCCCGGCACTGAAGCTTTCTTT
CASSRSGPGTEAFF
>TRBV14|-|TRBD2|TRBJ2-1
TGTGCCAGCAGCCCATTTTCAGGGGGTCTAGCGGGGGTGAATGAGCAGTTCTTC
CASSPFSGGLAGVNEQFF
>TRBV6-2/TRBV6-3|-|TRBD1|TRBJ1-2
TGTGCCAGCAGTCGAGGACAGGGGGCGTACGGCTACACCTTC
CASSRGQGAYGYTF
>TRBV6-2/TRBV6-3|few|-|TRBJ1-1
TGTGCCAGCAGTTACGAAGGACACCCGAACACTGAAGCTTTCTTT
CASSYEGHPNTEAFF
>TRBV5-1|-|-|TRBJ1-5
TGCGCCAGCAGACAGGGACCTAATCAGCCCCAGCATTTT
CASRQGPNQPQHF
>TRBV3-1/TRBV3-2|-|TRBD1|TRBJ1-2
TGTGCCAGCAGCCTAAGTCTGCAACAGGGGGCTTCTGGCTACACCTTC
CASSLSLQQGASGYTF
>TRBV11-1|-|TRBD2|TRBJ2-7
TGTGCCAGCCATCGTAGCGGGAGAGGGCACTACGAGCAGTACTTC
CASHRSGRGHYEQYF
>TRBV4-2|few|TRBD2|TRBJ2-2
TGTGCCAGCAGCCAAGACGGGCTAGCGGGGATCGGGGAGCTGTTTTTT
CASSQDGLAGIGELFF
>TRBV6-2/TRBV6-3|-|-|TRBJ1-5
TGTGCCAGCAGTTACTATCCGGGGGATAGCAATCAGCCCCAGCATTTT
CASSYYPGDSNQPQHF
>TRBV27|-|TRBD1|TRBJ2-7
TGTGCCAGCAGCCGGGGACAGGGGACCCAGAGCTCCTACGAGCAGTACTTC
CASSRGQGTQSSYEQYF
>TRBV3-1/TRBV3-2|-|-|TRBJ2-5
TGTGCCAGCAGCCAAGTTAGGAGAGGAGAGACCCAGTACTTC
CASSQVRRGETQYF
>TRBV5-1|-|TRBD1|TRBJ1-1
TGCGCCAGCAGCACCACAGGGGGCACTGAAGCTTTCTTT
CASSTTGGTEAFF
>TRBV6-5|-|TRBD2|TRBJ2-3
TGTGCCAGCAGGTTAGCGGGAGGGCCAGATACGCAGTATTTT
CASRLAGGPDTQYF
>TRBV19|-|-|TRBJ2-6
TGTGCCAGTAGTATAAGGGACATCGGGGCCAACGTCCTGACTTTC
CASSIRDIGANVLTF
>TRBV28|-|-|TRBJ1-1
TGTGCCAGCAGTGGGAGGCAGGGACGAGCTTTCTTT
CASSGRQGRAFF
>TRBV5-1|-|-|TRBJ2-3
TGCGCCAGCAGCTTGGATCTGATTCAGGGAGATACGCAGTATTTT
CASSLDLIQGDTQYF
>TRBV28|-|-|TRBJ2-3
TGTGCCAGCACTACGCCCCGCACAGATACGCAGTATTTT
CASTTPRTDTQYF
>TRBV9|-|-|TRBJ1-1
TGTGCCAGCAGGCCGGGACACAGCTTGAACACTGAAGCTTTCTTT
CASRPGHSLNTEAFF
>TRBV4-3|-|-|TRBJ1-2
TGCGCCAGCAGCCAAGGGCCGATCTATGGCTACACCTTC
CASSQGPIYGYTF
>TRBV4-3|-|-|TRBJ2-3
TGCGCCAGCAGCCAAGCTCCTACAGATACGCAGTATTTT
CASSQAPTDTQYF
>TRBV11-3|-|TRBD1|TRBJ1-2
TGTGCCAGCAGCTTGGGACAGGGGGCTGGCTACACCTTC
CASSLGQGAGYTF
>TRBV27|medium-sized|TRBD1|TRBJ2-7
TGTGCCAGCAGACCGGGACAGGGGGCTTCCTACGAGCAGTACTTC
CASRPGQGASYEQYF
>TRBV19|once|TRBD2|TRBJ2-3
TGTGCCAGTAGTTGGACTAGCGGGAGCGCAGATACGCAGTATTTT
CASSWTSGSADTQYF
>TRBV7-8|once|-|TRBJ1-2
TGTGCCAGCAGCCCACGCGGGGGATTAACCTATGGCTACACCTTC
CASSPRGGLTYGYTF
>TRBV24-1|-|TRBD1|TRBJ2-7
TGTGCCACCAGTGATTTGCCGGGACAGGGCTATTACGAGCAGTACTTC
CATSDLPGQGYYEQYF
>TRBV4-3|-|TRBD2|TRBJ2-7
TGCGCCAGCAGCCAAGATATGGGAGGGTCCTACGAGCAGTACTTC
CASSQDMGGSYEQYF
>TRBV6-5|few|TRBD2|TRBJ2-3
TGTGCCAGCAGTTGGATTAGCGGGGGACGCACAGATACGCAGTATTTT
CASSWISGGRTDTQYF
>TRBV30|few|-|TRBJ1-2
TGTGCCTGGAGATTCGTTTCAGGGAATGGCTACACCTTC
CAWRFVSGNGYTF
>TRBV9|-|-|TRBJ2-2
TGTGCCAGCAGCGCTCGCTCCCAGGGCACCGGGGAGCTGTTTTTT
CASSARSQGTGELFF
>TRBV28|-|TRBD1|TRBJ1-6
TGTGCCAGCAGTTTGTCCGGGACAGGGGGGGCACCCCTCCACTTT
CASSLSGTGGAPLHF